Sequencing of this TCR beta chain was carried out in a study of T cells in Graves' hyperthyroidism and ophthalmopathy. Study-level points and caveats: Most expanded thyroid clonotypes above 0.001 recurred in blood.

Uncontrolled infection, other autoimmune disease, pregnancy or lactation excluded patients. This clonotype appeared many times. What it binds is not known. Per germline, CDR1 SGHVS and CDR2 FNYEAQ. J lost 6 bases, V lost 0 bases, and 4 bases had no gene match. The CDR3 length is 16 residues. RNA transcripts served as the template for amplifying TCR beta CDR3 regions. HTBI primers were used for first-round RT-PCR of the TCR CDR3. TCRdb processed the multiplex PCR reads anew with MiXCR; each CDR3 protein has one entry. The table records under 450,000 distinct CDR3 sequences, more than 15% of them present only once.

The sample comprised blood. This chain connects TRBV7-6 to TRBJ2-7, with 14 nucleotides matching TRBD2. This TCR was recovered from a young woman with Graves' hyperthyroidism. CDR3 bases: TGTGCCAGCAGCTTAGCCGGGACTAGCGGGAGTCCCGAGCAGTACTTC. Its translation is CASSLAGTSGSPEQYF.